The source of this T cell receptor (beta chain) is a study of T cells in Graves' hyperthyroidism and ophthalmopathy. RNA transcripts provided the source from which TCR beta CDR3 regions were amplified. A set of HTBI primers served as the primers for a first-round RT-PCR of the TCR CDR3. Each CDR3 protein is one row after TCRdb ran MiXCR on the multiplex PCR reads. This sample carries approximately 220,000 distinct CDR3 sequences, about 16% of them seen once, and the ten largest clones take about 41%. There are many counts of this clonotype. As yet, its antigen is unknown. General observations from the study: Blood also carried most thyroid clonotypes expanded above 0.001.

Trimming shortened V by 4 bases and J by 8 bases, and 17 bases separated the two germline ends. Germline values: CDR1 DFQATT, CDR2 SNEGSKA (reference sequence). The CDR3 runs to 13 residues. This chain connects TRBV20-1 to TRBJ1-2, with D perhaps matching TRBD1 (6 bases). This sequence was found in a man aged 35 to 55 with Graves' hyperthyroidism. Sequenced: blood. The CDR3 sequence: CSATQGQRGGYTF. CDR3 in DNA: TGCAGTGCTACCCAGGGACAAAGAGGAGGCTACACCTTC.